The 19 T cell receptor beta chains below come from one sample, sequenced in a study of response to subunit inactivated influenza vaccine. TCRdb re-analysed the RT-PCR reads in MiXCR, keeping a single row per CDR3 protein. Seen here are 400,000 to 650,000 distinct CDR3 sequences, 7.2% observed once, and the top ten hold about an eighth. The sequencing used PBMCs from blood, collected around 25 months after vaccination. The receptors come from a man aged 50-75 years who received an inactivated influenza vaccine.

Many counts were recorded for this clonotype. The genes are TRBV7-9 and TRBJ2-3; 9 bases map to TRBD1. CDR3 length: 15 amino acids. Per germline, CDR1 SEHNR and CDR2 FQNEAQ (reference sequence). Unmatched junction bases numbered 10, after V lost 8 bases and J lost 4 bases. The CDR3, as DNA: TGTGCCAGCGTCTTGGACAGGGGTAGGCCAGATACGCAGTATTTT. Protein product: CASVLDRGRPDTQYF.

This chain connects TRBV20-1 to TRBJ1-5; tentative D call: TRBD1 (6 bases). The CDR3 runs to 14 residues. Trimming removed 6 bases at V and 6 bases at J, with 18 bases between. Per the germline V gene, CDR1 is DFQATT and CDR2 is SNEGSKA (reference sequence). CDR3 sequence: CSAERGGQGQPQHF. The DNA of the CDR3 is TGCAGTGCGGAAAGGGGGGGGCAGGGTCAGCCCCAGCATTTT.

This clonotype was seen at least ten times. The V and J genes are TRBV25-1 and TRBJ2-4; 10 nucleotides match TRBD1. The CDR3 has 16 residues. Trimming removed 3 bases from V and 4 bases from J; junction bases left unmatched: 6. Germline lookup yields CDR1 MGHDK and CDR2 SYGVNS. CDR3 nucleotide sequence: TGTGCCAGCAGTGAGACAGGGGGCGCGGGGAAAAACATTCAGTACTTC. Its protein product is CASSETGGAGKNIQYF.

This chain connects TRBV11-1 to TRBJ2-1; D remains ambiguous. V was clipped by 2 bases and J by 2 bases, with 19 bases between them. The CDR3 consists of 18 residues. Germline V gene data show CDR1 as SGHAT and CDR2 as FQDESV (reference sequence). The CDR3 DNA follows: TGTGCCAGCAGCTTAAAAGTTGACGACCCGGGCGCCTACAATGAGCAGTTCTTC. Translating it yields CASSLKVDDPGAYNEQFF.

This clonotype has a count of ten or more. V and J are TRBV7-2 and TRBJ1-3; D is undetermined. The CDR3 is 13 residues long. V lost 6 bases and J 6 bases, leaving 12 bases between the germline ends. The germline V gene encodes CDR1 SGHTA and CDR2 FQGNSA. As DNA, the CDR3 is TGTGCCAGCAGAGTTGGCGGGGAAAACACCATATATTTT. Amino acid sequence: CASRVGGENTIYF. The variable domain in full, with the rest retrieved from reference TRBV7-2 and TRBJ1-3, is GAGVSQSPSNKVTEKGKDVELRCDPISGHTALYWYRQSLGQGLEFLIYFQGNSAPDKSGLPSDRFSAERTGGSVSTLTIQRTQQEDSAVYLCASRVGGENTIYFGEGSWLTVV.

This clonotype was counted a few times. V is TRBV10-3 and J is TRBJ2-2, with 9 bases identical to TRBD1. Germline CDR1 ENHRY, CDR2 SYGVKD. The CDR3 loop spans 15 amino acids. V lost 10 bases, J lost 5 bases, and 11 bases stayed unmatched. The DNA for the CDR3 is TGTGCCACCACAGGGGGCCCTACGGGAACCGGGGAGCTGTTTTTT. It codes for CATTGGPTGTGELFF.

This clonotype was counted ten times or more. The J gene is TRBJ1-5, the V gene TRBV2; no clear D gene. V shed 4 bases and J shed 3 bases, with 10 bases lying between them. The CDR3 runs to 14 residues. Germline CDR1 SNHLY, CDR2 FYNNEI. CDR3 in DNA: TGTGCCAGCAGTGTGAACAGCGACAATCAGCCCCAGCATTTT. Translated: CASSVNSDNQPQHF.

This clonotype was counted at least ten times. The chain carries TRBV28 and TRBJ2-6; D is perhaps TRBD1 (6 bases). This CDR3 has 18 residues. Germline V lookup: CDR1 MDHEN, CDR2 SYDVKM. V lost 6 bases to trimming and J lost 1 base, with 19 bases between them. The CDR3 spells CASSPPGTHRSGANVLTF. The CDR3 nucleotides are TGTGCCAGCAGCCCTCCAGGGACACACAGGTCTGGGGCCAACGTCCTGACTTTC.

This clonotype was detected many times. This chain links TRBV5-6 with TRBJ1-2; 7 nucleotides line up with TRBD1. There are 14 residues in the CDR3. V trimming: 4 bases; J trimming: 8 bases; junction bases outside the gene matches: 11. The germline V gene has CDR1 SGHDT and CDR2 YYEEEE. The CDR3 loop is CASSTGTEIWGYTF. The CDR3 region has the DNA TGTGCCAGCAGCACCGGGACAGAGATCTGGGGCTACACCTTC.

This clonotype was found many times. This sequence joins TRBV5-1 and TRBJ1-1, with 10 bases lining up with TRBD1. CDR1 and CDR2 (germline): SGHRS, YFSETQ. The CDR3 contains 15 residues. J lost 3 bases, V lost 0 bases, and 2 bases had no gene match. CDR3 coding DNA: TGCGCCAGCAGCTTGGTAGGACAGGGGGACACTGAAGCTTTCTTT. Translating gives CASSLVGQGDTEAFF.

In its sample, this clonotype was seen many times. The V and J genes are TRBV6-1 and TRBJ2-2; D is possibly TRBD1 (7 bases). CDR1 and CDR2 from the germline V gene are MNHNS and SASEGT. The CDR3 extends over 16 amino acids. The V and J ends lost 6 bases and 5 bases respectively, with 19 bases between them. CDR3: CASRPLGGAGTGELFF. CDR3 nucleotide sequence: TGTGCCAGCAGACCCTTAGGGGGCGCGGGAACCGGGGAGCTGTTTTTT.

The chain employs TRBV20-1 and TRBJ2-1; 9 bases are shared with TRBD2. The V gene end was trimmed by 3 bases and the J gene end by 4 bases; junction bases not matched to a gene: 10. CDR1 and CDR2 from the germline V gene are DFQATT and SNEGSKA (reference sequence). This CDR3 is 16 amino acids long. The CDR3 is CSARPPREGFYNEQFF. CDR3 DNA sequence: TGCAGTGCTAGGCCCCCGCGGGAGGGGTTTTACAATGAGCAGTTCTTC.

Worth noting for this clonotype: This sequence may be a read error, since a much larger clone differs from it by one base. This chain joins TRBV20-1 and TRBJ2-4; D uncertain. Germline CDR1 DFQATT, CDR2 SNEGSKA (reference sequence). The CDR3 is 15 residues long. V lost 6 bases, J lost 2 bases, and 17 bases lay in between. Here the CDR3 reads CSAIGRSAPKNIQYF. CDR3 coding DNA: TGCAGTGCCATTGGACGGAGCGCCCCCAAAAACATTCAGTACTTC.

The table lists this clonotype with a few counts. The chain combines TRBV11-2 with TRBJ2-2; 8 bases are shared with TRBD1. This CDR3 contains 12 residues. CDR1 is SGHAT, CDR2 FQNNGV, per germline. The trim removed 6 bases at V and 8 bases at J, leaving 2 bases unmatched. The CDR3 here is CASRRTGGELFF. Here the CDR3 DNA reads TGTGCCAGCAGGAGGACAGGGGGGGAGCTGTTTTTT.

The sample holds a few counts of this clonotype. The genes are TRBV14 and TRBJ2-1, with 7 bases fitting TRBD2. The CDR3 has 16 amino acids. Unmatched junction bases numbered 9, after V lost 3 bases and J lost 4 bases. Per the germline V gene, CDR1 is SGHDN and CDR2 is FVKESK. CDR3 residues: CASSHKAGDVYNEQFF. CDR3 sequence (DNA): TGTGCCAGCAGCCACAAGGCGGGAGATGTTTACAATGAGCAGTTCTTC.

The chain is built from TRBV21-1 and TRBJ1-6; the table names TRBD1, a call not compared with the DNA. TRBV21-1 is noted as a pseudogene. This CDR3 spans 13 amino acids. CDR3 protein: CASSIYRGPPLHF. CDR3 DNA: TGTGCCAGCAGCATTTACAGGGGGCCACCCCTCCACTTT.

This clonotype was counted at least ten times. The chain recombines TRBV7-9 with TRBJ2-7; possibly TRBD2 for D (6 bases). The CDR3 has 16 amino acids. Germline V gene lookup returns CDR1 SEHNR and CDR2 FQNEAQ (reference sequence). Trimming removed 0 bases at V and 2 bases at J, with 14 bases between. The CDR3 DNA follows: TGTGCCAGCAGCTTAGCGAGCGGGCAAAAGGCCTACGAGCAGTACTTC. Residues: CASSLASGQKAYEQYF.

This clonotype was counted a few times. The J gene is TRBJ2-3, the V gene TRBV25-1, with D possibly matching TRBD2 (6 bases). This CDR3 region has 15 residues. Germline V lookup: CDR1 MGHDK, CDR2 SYGVNS. Trimming removed 4 bases from V and 0 bases from J, with 11 bases in between. CDR3 region: CASSVAGTSTDTQYF. The CDR3 DNA reads TGTGCCAGCAGTGTGGCGGGAACTAGCACAGATACGCAGTATTTT.

The rearrangement joins TRBV13 to TRBJ2-7, with TRBD1 matching over 8 bases. Germline CDR1 is PRHDT and CDR2 is FYEKMQ (reference sequence). This CDR3 comprises 19 residues. V gave up 5 bases and J gave up 0 bases; unmatched junction bases: 18. CDR3 coding DNA: TGTGCCAGCAGCGTAATGACAGGGGTTGAGGGCCATAGCTCCTACGAGCAGTACTTC. The encoded protein is CASSVMTGVEGHSSYEQYF.